Below are 15 T cell receptor beta chains sequenced from a single sample in a study of T cell changes during pregnancy in multiple sclerosis (dated by TCRdb to about 2019). Preparation of the library involved the immunoSEQ multiplex PCR assay. Held by TCRdb, this immuneACCESS table contains in-frame sequences only and omits some clones. Under half of the omission traces to an unresolved V gene where checked; the cause of the rest is unknown. The sample table records roughly 99,000 clones; about 90% of these occur just once. Together, the top ten hold 0.78% of the sample. Specimen: peripheral blood, collected in the third trimester of pregnancy. Source of these receptors: a female donor in good health, enrolled as a control in a pregnancy study.

The V call is TRBV6-1, the J call TRBJ1-1; D is undetermined. The length of the CDR3 is 11 residues. Germline CDR1 reads MNHNS; CDR2 reads SASEGT. V lost 7 bases and J 8 bases, leaving 11 bases between the germline ends. CDR3 protein: CASTEAGEAFF. The CDR3 coding sequence is TGTGCCAGCACCGAGGCTGGGGAAGCTTTCTTT.

This chain connects TRBV6-1 to TRBJ1-2; D might be TRBD1 (6 bases). Trimming cost V 8 bases and J 2 bases, with 18 bases left between them. Germline V CDR1 and CDR2: MNHNS, SASEGT. The CDR3 length is 15 residues. The CDR3 nucleotides are TGTGCCAGCTGGGGAACAGGGTGGCCGAACTATGGCTACACCTTC. It codes for CASWGTGWPNYGYTF.

The rearrangement links TRBV7-2 to TRBJ1-4; 11 bases fit TRBD1. V dropped 2 bases and J dropped 8; count of bases not matched to a gene: 7. The CDR3 spans 16 residues. Germline V CDR1 and CDR2: SGHTA, FQGNSA. This CDR3 is CASSLRVGTGGEKLFF. For the CDR3, the DNA is TGTGCCAGCAGCTTAAGGGTAGGGACAGGGGGAGAAAAACTGTTTTTT.

This clone was counted once. The chain carries TRBV15 and TRBJ1-2; the D gene is possibly TRBD1 (6 bases). CDR3 length equals 15 residues. Trimming left V 0 bases short and J 5 bases short, with 13 bases between. Germline V lookup: CDR1 LNHNV, CDR2 YYDKDF (reference sequence). The DNA of the CDR3 is TGTGCCACCAGCAGAGACCTAGAACAGGGTTATGGCTACACCTTC. Protein sequence: CATSRDLEQGYGYTF.

This clone was seen a single time. This chain links TRBV5-1 with TRBJ2-1, with TRBD1 as a possible D gene (6 bases). CDR1 SGHRS and CDR2 YFSETQ come from the germline V gene. The CDR3 has 16 residues. V was shortened by 0 bases and J by 6 bases, with 16 bases between the two germline ends. The CDR3: CASSLEGVTGGNEQFF. Here the CDR3 DNA reads TGCGCCAGCAGCTTGGAGGGTGTGACAGGTGGCAATGAGCAGTTCTTC.

The chain recombines TRBV7-3 with TRBJ2-3; 10 nucleotides match TRBD2. V gave up 5 bases and J gave up 7 bases; unmatched junction bases: 15. The CDR3 is 17 amino acids. Germline V lookup: CDR1 SGHTA, CDR2 FQGTGA. The CDR3 is CASSPGVPSGGLHTQYF. Here the CDR3 DNA reads TGTGCCAGCAGCCCCGGGGTCCCTAGCGGGGGATTACATACGCAGTATTTT.

The gene calls are TRBV5-1 and TRBJ1-2; 8 bases map to TRBD1. J gave up 6 bases and V 4 bases, and 8 bases lay outside the gene matches. Germline V lookup: CDR1 SGHRS, CDR2 YFSETQ. The CDR3 runs 14 residues. CDR3 protein: CASSLQQGEDGYTF. The CDR3 DNA is TGCGCCAGCAGCCTCCAACAGGGGGAGGATGGCTACACCTTC.

This chain links TRBV25-1 with TRBJ2-7; TRBD1 aligns across 7 bases. This CDR3 comprises 13 residues. The J segment lost 0 bases and the V segment lost 6 bases, leaving 2 bases of the junction unmatched. Germline CDR1 MGHDK, CDR2 SYGVNS. The CDR3 DNA reads TGTGCCAGCAGGGGACAGCTCTCCTACGAGCAGTACTTC. Translation gives CASRGQLSYEQYF.

This clone appeared once. The rearrangement uses TRBV18 and TRBJ2-5; unclear D gene. Trimming took off 3 bases at V and 5 bases at J, with 4 bases between the two ends. Germline V lookup: CDR1 KGHSH, CDR2 LQKENI. The CDR3 runs 11 residues. The DNA of the CDR3 is TGTGCCAGCTCACCCGAGGAGACCCAGTACTTC. Protein product: CASSPEETQYF.

J is TRBJ1-1 and V is TRBV2; 7 bases map to TRBD1. The CDR3 covers 13 residues. From germline, CDR1 is SNHLY and CDR2 FYNNEI. Trimming removed 2 bases from V and 4 bases from J; junction bases left unmatched: 1. The CDR3 DNA is TGTGCCAGCAGTGAAAACAGGGGCACTGAAGCTTTCTTT. Translating it yields CASSENRGTEAFF.

The chain employs TRBV4-3 and TRBJ1-6; the D is unclear. The V end lost 0 bases, the J end lost 9 bases, and 6 bases lay between the germline ends. Germline CDR1 and CDR2: LGHNA and YSLEER. This CDR3 has 13 amino acids. In nucleotides, the CDR3 is TGCGCCAGCAGCCAAGACCGAGGTTCACCCCTCCACTTT. Residues: CASSQDRGSPLHF.

The chain carries TRBV7-2 and TRBJ1-4; 9 bases map to TRBD1. CDR1 SGHTA and CDR2 FQGNSA come from the germline V gene. Trimming cost V 5 bases and J 5 bases; bases outside gene matches: 9. This CDR3 is built from 16 residues. Here the CDR3 reads CASSPHGTGLNEKLFF. The CDR3 DNA is TGTGCCAGCAGCCCCCACGGGACAGGGTTAAATGAAAAACTGTTTTTT.

The CDR3 here is CASSPHRDSGNTIYF. The CDR3 DNA is TGTGCCAGCAGTCCCCACAGGGACTCTGGAAACACCATATATTTT. V usage is TRBV2 and J usage is TRBJ1-3, with TRBD1 as a possible D gene (6 bases). CDR1 is SNHLY, CDR2 FYNNEI, per germline. There are 15 residues in the CDR3. V gave up 5 bases and J gave up 0 bases, with 11 bases separating them.

V gene TRBV6-1 combines with J gene TRBJ2-7; TRBD1 matches 9 bases. The CDR3 is made up of 15 amino acids. Germline-derived CDR1 and CDR2 are MNHNS and SASEGT. The J segment lost 5 bases and the V segment lost 1 base, leaving 6 bases of the junction unmatched. The CDR3 nucleotides read TGTGCCAGCAGTGAAGAGGGACAGGGAATACACGAGCAGTACTTC. This gives the protein CASSEEGQGIHEQYF.

The chain links TRBV5-1 to TRBJ2-3; 12 nucleotides match TRBD2. This CDR3 contains 15 residues. J lost 4 bases, V lost 4 bases, and 4 bases had no gene match. CDR1 and CDR2 from the germline V gene are SGHRS and YFSETQ. The CDR3, as DNA: TGCGCCAGCAGCCCGACTAGCGGGGGCGCAGATACGCAGTATTTT. Its translation: CASSPTSGGADTQYF. Full variable domain (missing parts from reference TRBV5-1 and TRBJ2-3): KAGVTQTPRYLIKTRGQQVTLSCSPISGHRSVSWYQQTPGQGLQFLFEYFSETQRNKGNFPGRFSGRQFSNSRSEMNVSTLELGDSALYLCASSPTSGGADTQYFGPGTRLTVL.